The present entry profiles one T cell receptor beta chain with its context. The sample has other DNA sequences that encode this CDR3 too. As processed by the authors: Amplification of reference gene primers provided the estimated nucleated cell counts. The method was immunoSEQ multiplex PCR; TCRdb's version includes in-frame clones alone and lacks a portion of them. V and J calls plus clone size are reproduced from that table; the DNA served to infer D and trimming. The sample has 300,000 to 400,000 clones, 80% to 90% seen once. These data belong to a study of blood T cell repertoires in COVID-19. The wider study: Nucleic acid was either cDNA or gDNA, and it came from T cells, B-cell-depleted T cells, or PBMCs.

The participants were between roughly 18 and 89 years old and came from some 23 US areas. In assigning cohorts, the study relied on participant-reported clinical history. With 2 bases clipped from V and 0 bases from J, the junction kept 3 bases outside the gene matches. CDR3 length: 15 residues. CDR1 and CDR2 (germline): LNHDA, SQIVND (reference sequence). The source material was PBMCs or T cells enriched from blood (not recorded which). The receptor was isolated from a woman between 35 and 50 years old with acute COVID-19. The rearrangement uses TRBV19 and TRBJ2-7, with 8 bases aligning to TRBD2. CDR3 DNA sequence: TGTGCCAGTAGTATATCTCTAGCGGGCTCCTACGAGCAGTACTTC. This encodes CASSISLAGSYEQYF.